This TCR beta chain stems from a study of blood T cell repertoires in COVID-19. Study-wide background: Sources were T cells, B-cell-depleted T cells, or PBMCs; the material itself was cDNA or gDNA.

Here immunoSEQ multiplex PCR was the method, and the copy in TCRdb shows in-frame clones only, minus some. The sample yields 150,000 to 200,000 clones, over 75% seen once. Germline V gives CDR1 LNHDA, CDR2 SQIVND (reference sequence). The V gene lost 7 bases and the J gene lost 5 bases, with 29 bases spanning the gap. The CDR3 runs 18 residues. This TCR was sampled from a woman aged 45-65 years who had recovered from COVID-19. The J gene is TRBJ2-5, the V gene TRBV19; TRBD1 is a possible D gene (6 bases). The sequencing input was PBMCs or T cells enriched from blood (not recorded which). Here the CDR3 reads CASTSKGVLGRSGETQYF. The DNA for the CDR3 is TGTGCCAGTACCTCGAAGGGGGTCCTAGGGCGATCCGGGGAGACCCAGTACTTC.